Below, 10 T cell receptor beta chains from the same sample are listed, as sequenced in a study of blood T cell repertoires in COVID-19. Libraries were prepared by immunoSEQ multiplex PCR; TCRdb keeps only in-frame clonotypes and omits some of them. The sample consists of about 87,000 clones, about 91% of them appearing once. Material: peripheral blood. All receptors derive from an elderly woman with active COVID-19.

This chain connects TRBV6-5 to TRBJ2-7, with 10 bases lining up with TRBD1. The germline V gene has CDR1 MNHEY and CDR2 SVGAGI. V lost 0 bases and J lost 1; bases outside the gene matches: 0. The CDR3 totals 15 residues. Here the CDR3 reads CASSYSGQGSYEQYF. In DNA, the CDR3 is TGTGCCAGCAGTTACTCGGGACAGGGGTCCTACGAGCAGTACTTC.

CDR3 bases: TGTGCCAGCAGCTTAAGACTAGCGGGAGACCCCCGCTTCTTC. This encodes CASSLRLAGDPRFF. The rearrangement uses TRBV7-2 and TRBJ2-1, with 12 bases that match TRBD2. Germline V lookup: CDR1 SGHTA, CDR2 FQGNSA. The CDR3 runs 14 residues. The ends lost 2 bases at V and 16 bases at J; junction bases unmatched: 9.

V is TRBV9 and J is TRBJ2-5; TRBD2 matches 13 bases. V lost 4 bases, J lost 5 bases, and 11 bases stayed unmatched. Germline V lookup: CDR1 SGDLS, CDR2 YYNGEE. The CDR3 consists of 17 residues. In DNA form, the CDR3 reads TGTGCCAGCAGCCCTGGGACTAGCGGGACCCTTTGGGAGACCCAGTACTTC. Protein sequence: CASSPGTSGTLWETQYF. Combining the CDR3 with reference TRBV9 and TRBJ2-5 gives the whole variable domain DSGVTQTPKHLITATGQRVTLRCSPRSGDLSVYWYQQSLDQGLQFLIQYYNGEERAKGNILERFSAQQFPDLHSELNLSSLELGDSALYFCASSPGTSGTLWETQYFGPGTRLLVL.

The J gene is TRBJ2-5, the V gene TRBV28; 8 bases fit TRBD2. Looked up from germline, CDR1 is MDHEN and CDR2 is SYDVKM. Trimming cost V 4 bases and J 4 bases; bases outside gene matches: 5. This CDR3 spans 14 amino acids. CDR3: CASSSPGGVETQYF. The CDR3 DNA reads as TGTGCCAGCAGTTCCCCCGGGGGGGTAGAGACCCAGTACTTC.

The chain couples TRBV12-2 to TRBJ2-3; the D call of TRBD1 is as the table states it, not checked on the DNA. TRBV12-2 is given as a pseudogene. This CDR3 is 16 amino acids long. CDR3 amino acids: CASRLGQGGWTDTQYF. In DNA, the CDR3 is TGTGCAAGTCGCTTAGGACAGGGCGGGTGGACAGATACGCAGTATTTT.

Only one count was recorded for this clone. V and J are TRBV19 and TRBJ1-5, with D tentatively TRBD1 (6 bases). Trimming cost V 7 bases and J 3 bases, with 16 bases left between them. Germline V gene sequence: CDR1 LNHDA, CDR2 SQIVND (reference sequence). This CDR3 contains 15 residues. The CDR3 coding sequence is TGTGCCAGTACCGCCGGCGGGGGCACCAATCAGCCCCAGCATTTT. It translates to CASTAGGGTNQPQHF.

The rearrangement uses TRBV3-1 (or the pseudogene TRBV3-2) and TRBJ1-1; unclear D gene. The CDR3 contains 15 residues. Germline CDR1 LGHDT, CDR2 YNNKEL (reference sequence). The ends were cut back, 6 bases at V and 3 bases at J, with 17 bases in the middle. The CDR3 sequence is CASRPREAPYTEAFF. The CDR3, as DNA: TGTGCCAGCAGACCCCGGGAAGCCCCGTACACTGAAGCTTTCTTT.

The chain is built from TRBV27 and TRBJ1-4; TRBD1 aligns across 7 bases. This CDR3 comprises 14 residues. Germline V gives CDR1 MNHEY, CDR2 SMNVEV (reference sequence). V lost 3 bases and J lost 6; bases outside the gene matches: 4. CDR3 sequence reads: CASSFRDSDEKLFF. The CDR3 DNA reads as TGTGCCAGCAGTTTCCGGGACAGCGATGAAAAACTGTTTTTT.

The chain combines TRBV9 with TRBJ2-3; no firm D call. The CDR3 has 15 amino acids. The ends were cut back, 0 bases at V and 6 bases at J, with 14 bases in the middle. Looked up from germline, CDR1 is SGDLS and CDR2 is YYNGEE. As DNA, the CDR3 is TGTGCCAGCAGCGTAGCTCCGAGCCCCCGGGATACGCAGTATTTT. It yields the protein CASSVAPSPRDTQYF.

This chain joins TRBV7-8 and TRBJ1-3; a possible D gene is TRBD1 (5 bases). CDR3 size: 14 residues. Germline V gene sequence: CDR1 SGHVS, CDR2 FQNEAQ. Between the trimmed V and J ends, which lost 3 bases and 4 bases, there was a span of 10 bases. The CDR3 region is CASSFMGGGNTIYF. CDR3 sequence (DNA): TGTGCCAGCAGCTTTATGGGGGGAGGAAACACCATATATTTT.